A single sample gave rise to the 24 T cell receptor beta chains below, sequenced in a study of T-cell reconstitution after alpha-beta-depleted transplantation in children. TCRbeta library construction was performed incorporating unique molecular identifiers. TCRdb reprocessed the PCR reads via MiXCR and lists one record per CDR3 protein. The sample includes approximately 490,000 distinct CDR3 sequences, about 10% seen only once; the top ten take just over 2%. Material: PBMCs, obtained before TCRalphabeta/CD19-depleted stem cell transplant. Receptor source: a child aged 2-15 years with inherited bone marrow failure, due to receive a stem cell transplant.

A few counts support this clonotype. The rearrangement links TRBV5-7 to TRBJ1-5; no definite D call. TRBV5-7 is treated as an ORF (open reading frame) with a function not yet certain. V was cut by 2 bases and J by 6 bases, with 6 bases left in between. This CDR3 is 12 amino acids long. CDR3 sequence reads: CASSLGTQPQHF. CDR3 coding DNA: TGTGCCAGCAGCTTAGGCACTCAGCCCCAGCATTTT.

The chain employs TRBV3-1 and TRBJ2-7; 8 nucleotides agree with TRBD2. The junction had 7 bases not matched to a gene; V was cut back by 3 bases and J by 0 bases. This CDR3 is 16 amino acids long. Germline V CDR1 and CDR2: LGHDT, YNNKEL (reference sequence). DNA of the CDR3: TGTGCCAGCAGCCACGACAGCGGGAGCTTCTCCTACGAGCAGTACTTC. Translating gives CASSHDSGSFSYEQYF.

This clonotype was recorded at least ten times. CDR3 coding DNA: TGTGCCAGCAGCTTCAGGAACGAGCAGTACTTC. Protein sequence: CASSFRNEQYF. The chain uses TRBV7-2 and TRBJ2-7, with D unclear. V lost 3 bases, J lost 5 bases, and 5 bases lay in between. Germline values: CDR1 SGHTA, CDR2 FQGNSA. The CDR3 runs 11 residues.

This clonotype was observed many times. The chain combines TRBV7-2 with TRBJ2-7, with 12 bases identical to TRBD2. There are 15 residues in the CDR3. Per germline, CDR1 SGHTA and CDR2 FQGNSA. V trimming: 4 bases; J trimming: 2 bases; junction bases outside the gene matches: 3. Here the CDR3 reads CASSSSGRDPYEQYF. The DNA for the CDR3 is TGTGCCAGCAGCTCTAGCGGGAGGGACCCCTACGAGCAGTACTTC.

This clonotype was seen only once. The chain employs TRBV20-1 and TRBJ2-1, with 12 bases matching TRBD2. Germline V gene lookup returns CDR1 DFQATT and CDR2 SNEGSKA (reference sequence). The CDR3 totals 16 residues. V trimming: 2 bases; J trimming: 3 bases; junction bases outside the gene matches: 5. CDR3 protein: CSARMTSGRSYNEQFF. The CDR3 DNA reads as TGCAGTGCTAGAATGACTAGCGGGAGAAGCTACAATGAGCAGTTCTTC.

This clonotype was seen many times. An end of the junction differs from the germline gene, which may be a read error. This rearrangement joins TRBV6-1 to TRBJ1-2; possibly TRBD1 for D (6 bases). Per germline, CDR1 MNHNS and CDR2 SASEGT. The CDR3 covers 14 residues. The CDR3 nucleotides are TGTGCCAGCAGCGAAGGACAGCCGAACTATGGCTACACCTTC. Translation: CASSEGQPNYGYTF.

The chain joins TRBV28 to TRBJ2-5; 11 bases are shared with TRBD2. J lost 3 bases, V lost 5 bases, and 8 bases had no gene match. The germline CDR1 and CDR2 sequences are MDHEN and SYDVKM. CDR3 length: 16 residues. CDR3 amino acids: CASSPAPGLAEETQYF. CDR3 DNA: TGTGCCAGCAGTCCGGCTCCGGGACTAGCGGAAGAGACCCAGTACTTC. The whole variable domain, filled in from reference TRBV28 and TRBJ2-5, reads DVKVTQSSRYLVKRTGEKVFLECVQDMDHENMFWYRQDPGLGLRLIYFSYDVKMKEKGDIPEGYSVSREKKERFSLILESASTNQTSMYLCASSPAPGLAEETQYFGPGTRLLVL.

V usage is TRBV7-2 and J usage is TRBJ1-2; 10 bases fit TRBD1. The V segment lost 5 bases and the J segment 5 bases; nucleotides outside the gene matches: 11. CDR1 and CDR2 (germline): SGHTA, FQGNSA. This CDR3 spans 16 amino acids. This CDR3 is CASSKIRDRGHYGYTF. In DNA form, the CDR3 reads TGTGCCAGCAGCAAGATCCGGGACAGGGGTCATTATGGCTACACCTTC.

In its sample, this clonotype was seen many times. V gene TRBV7-2 combines with J gene TRBJ1-1; the D is unclear. The CDR3 extends over 14 amino acids. Trimming left V 5 bases short and J 0 bases short, with 10 bases between. Germline values: CDR1 SGHTA, CDR2 FQGNSA. CDR3 DNA: TGTGCCAGCAGCCCGTCCAGCATGAACACTGAAGCTTTCTTT. This translates into CASSPSSMNTEAFF.

This clonotype was observed many times. V and J are TRBV7-8 and TRBJ2-3; a weak D match, TRBD1 (6 bases). The CDR3 contains 17 residues. V lost 5 bases, J lost 5 bases, and 23 bases lay in between. CDR1 is SGHVS, CDR2 FQNEAQ, per germline. The CDR3 DNA reads as TGTGCCAGCAGCCCCCAGCAAACTAGATGGGGGCAAGATACGCAGTATTTT. Amino acid sequence: CASSPQQTRWGQDTQYF.

About this clonotype itself: With a much larger clone just one base away, this may be a read error. The chain joins TRBV6-1 to TRBJ2-7; no reliable D call. V was shortened by 1 base and J by 2 bases, with 15 bases between the two germline ends. Per germline, CDR1 MNHNS and CDR2 SASEGT. This CDR3 contains 16 residues. CDR3 DNA: TGTGCCAGCAGTGAAGGAATTAGACAAAGCACCTACGAGCAGTACTTC. Encoded protein: CASSEGIRQSTYEQYF.

The rearrangement uses TRBV10-3 and TRBJ2-1; 13 positions agree with TRBD2. The CDR3 sequence is 19 residues long. V shed 6 bases and J 0 bases; nucleotides not matched to a gene: 11. CDR1 ENHRY and CDR2 SYGVKD come from the germline V gene. CDR3 in amino acids: CAISLGLAGRVGSYNEQFF. CDR3 nucleotide sequence: TGTGCCATCAGCCTGGGACTAGCGGGACGGGTGGGCTCCTACAATGAGCAGTTCTTC.

This clonotype was observed at least ten times. The CDR3 sequence is CASSRKETGELFF. CDR3 in DNA: TGTGCCAGCAGCCGGAAGGAGACCGGGGAGCTGTTTTTT. This chain links TRBV3-1 with TRBJ2-2; the D is unclear. This CDR3 region has 13 residues. Germline V CDR1 and CDR2: LGHDT, YNNKEL (reference sequence). Trimming removed 4 bases from V and 5 bases from J, with 8 bases in between.

This clonotype came up many times. This chain uses TRBV10-3 with TRBJ2-7, with 11 bases that match TRBD2. The CDR3 loop spans 14 amino acids. Germline loops: CDR1 ENHRY, CDR2 SYGVKD. V shed 5 bases and J 5 bases; nucleotides not matched to a gene: 5. CDR3 sequence reads: CAISFTSGRHEQYF. In DNA, the CDR3 is TGTGCCATCAGTTTCACTAGCGGGAGACACGAGCAGTACTTC.

This clonotype was recorded at least ten times. Mismatch with germline at one junction end may stem from a read error. The chain employs TRBV5-6 and TRBJ2-2; no clear D. CDR1 SGHDT and CDR2 YYEEEE come from the germline V gene. The CDR3 has 14 residues. For the CDR3, the DNA is TGTGCCAGCAGCAAACTCGTCTCGACCGAGGAGCTGTTTTTT. This encodes CASSKLVSTEELFF.

The chain links TRBV29-1 to TRBJ2-2, with D uncertain. The ends were cut back, 3 bases at V and 1 base at J, with 6 bases in the middle. CDR1 is SQVTM, CDR2 ANQGSEA, per germline. This CDR3 region has 13 residues. CDR3 in amino acids: CSVDRQNTGELFF. The CDR3 DNA reads TGCAGCGTTGATAGACAGAACACCGGGGAGCTGTTTTTT.

This clonotype was recorded a few times. J is TRBJ2-2 and V is TRBV3-1, with D uncertain. Germline V gene lookup returns CDR1 LGHDT and CDR2 YNNKEL (reference sequence). Between the trimmed V and J ends, which lost 2 bases and 6 bases, there was a span of 22 bases. The CDR3 sequence is 18 residues long. The CDR3 DNA is TGTGCCAGCAGCCAAAAGGAATTCCTCATTAATCCGGCCGGGGAGCTGTTTTTT. Its translation is CASSQKEFLINPAGELFF.

The V and J genes are TRBV20-1 and TRBJ1-3; possible D gene TRBD1, 6 bases. Deletions cut 0 bases from V and 4 bases from J, with 10 bases between. This CDR3 spans 14 amino acids. Germline lookup yields CDR1 DFQATT and CDR2 SNEGSKA (reference sequence). CDR3 in DNA: TGCAGTGCTAGAGATACAGGGCCCGGAAACACCATATATTTT. This codes for CSARDTGPGNTIYF.

To note about this clonotype: The junction shows a germline mismatch at one end, possibly a read error. The rearrangement joins TRBV20-1 to TRBJ2-1; perhaps TRBD2 as D (5 bases). The germline V gene encodes CDR1 DFQATT and CDR2 SNEGSKA (reference sequence). The CDR3 contains 17 residues. The CDR3 bases are TGCTGTGCTAGTAGTACAGCGGCCGTCTATTTTTACAATGAGCAGTTCTTC. Translated: CCASSTAAVYFYNEQFF.

This clonotype has a count of ten or more. The rearrangement uses TRBV15 and TRBJ1-5; 9 bases fit TRBD1. Losses at the gene ends were 8 bases for V and 5 bases for J; bases not matched to a gene: 1. Germline V CDR1 and CDR2: LNHNV, YYDKDF (reference sequence). The CDR3 is made up of 12 amino acids. CDR3 sequence reads: CATGQGYQPQHF. Here the CDR3 DNA reads TGTGCCACCGGACAGGGGTATCAGCCCCAGCATTTT. The complete variable domain, with remaining parts taken from reference TRBV15 and TRBJ1-5, reads DAMVIQNPRYQVTQFGKPVTLSCSQTLNHNVMYWYQQKSSQAPKLLFHYYDKDFNNEADTPDNFQSRRPNTSFCFLDIRSPGLGDTAMYLCATGQGYQPQHFGDGTRLSIL.

In regard to this clonotype: The junction differs from germline at one of its ends, possibly a read error. The CDR3 is CACSVGWAYEQYF. The CDR3 DNA reads TGTGCCTGCAGCGTTGGGTGGGCCTACGAGCAGTACTTC. This chain links TRBV25-1 with TRBJ2-7, with D hard to call. Germline V CDR1 and CDR2: MGHDK, SYGVNS. The CDR3 sequence is 13 residues long.

This clonotype was observed at least ten times. The CDR3 is CASSPKGGGYEQYF. The CDR3 DNA reads as TGCGCCAGCAGCCCGAAGGGGGGCGGGTACGAGCAGTACTTC. V is TRBV4-3 and J is TRBJ2-7; D is tentatively TRBD1 or TRBD2 (6 bases each). Trimming removed 4 bases from V and 4 bases from J, with 14 bases in between. Germline-derived CDR1 and CDR2 are LGHNA and YSLEER. This CDR3 is built from 14 residues.

This clonotype was seen ten or more times. The CDR3 DNA is TGTGCCACCAGTGATACAGGGGGGGGAGAGACCCAGTACTTC. It codes for CATSDTGGGETQYF. The chain couples TRBV24-1 to TRBJ2-5; possibly TRBD1 for D (8 bases). V was trimmed by 3 bases and J by 4 bases, leaving 11 bases between them. The CDR3 has 14 residues. Germline CDR1 KGHDR, CDR2 SFDVKD.

This clonotype came up many times. V usage is TRBV4-3 and J usage is TRBJ2-5; unclear D gene. The germline V gene encodes CDR1 LGHNA and CDR2 YSLEER. V gave up 1 base and J gave up 5 bases, with 17 bases separating them. The CDR3 consists of 16 residues. The CDR3 sequence is CASSQALWTPGETQYF. The CDR3 bases are TGCGCCAGCAGCCAAGCTCTCTGGACCCCGGGCGAGACCCAGTACTTC.